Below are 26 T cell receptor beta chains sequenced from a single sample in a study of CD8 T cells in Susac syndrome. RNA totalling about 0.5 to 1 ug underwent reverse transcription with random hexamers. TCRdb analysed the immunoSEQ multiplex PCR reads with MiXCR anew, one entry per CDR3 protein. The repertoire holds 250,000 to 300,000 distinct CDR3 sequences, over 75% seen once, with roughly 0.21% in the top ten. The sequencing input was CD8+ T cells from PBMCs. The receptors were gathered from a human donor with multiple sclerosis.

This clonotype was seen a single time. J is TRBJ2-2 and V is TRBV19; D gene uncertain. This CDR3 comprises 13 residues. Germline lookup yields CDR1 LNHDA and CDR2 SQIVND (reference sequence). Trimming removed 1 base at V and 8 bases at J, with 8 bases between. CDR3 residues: CASSIGLGGELFF. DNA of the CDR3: TGTGCCAGTAGTATAGGCTTAGGAGGGGAGCTGTTTTTT. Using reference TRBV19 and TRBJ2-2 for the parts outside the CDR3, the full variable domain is DGGITQSPKYLFRKEGQNVTLSCEQNLNHDAMYWYRQDPGQGLRLIYYSQIVNDFQKGDIAEGYSVSREKKESFPLTVTSAQKNPTAFYLCASSIGLGGELFFGEGSRLTVL.

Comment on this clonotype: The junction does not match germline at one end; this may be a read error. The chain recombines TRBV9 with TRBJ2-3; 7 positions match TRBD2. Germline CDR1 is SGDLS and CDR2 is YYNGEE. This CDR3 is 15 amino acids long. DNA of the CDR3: TGTGCCAGCAGCGCGAGGACTAGTAGCACAGGTACGCAGTATTTT. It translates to CASSARTSSTGTQYF. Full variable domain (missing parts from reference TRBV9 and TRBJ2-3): DSGVTQTPKHLITATGQRVTLRCSPRSGDLSVYWYQQSLDQGLQFLIQYYNGEERAKGNILERFSAQQFPDLHSELNLSSLELGDSALYFCASSARTSSTGTQYFGPGTRLTVL.

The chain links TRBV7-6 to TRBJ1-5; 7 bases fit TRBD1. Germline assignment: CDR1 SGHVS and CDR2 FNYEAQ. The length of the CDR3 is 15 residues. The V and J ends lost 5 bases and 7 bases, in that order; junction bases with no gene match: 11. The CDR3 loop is CASSVARGPGQPQHF. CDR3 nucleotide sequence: TGTGCCAGCAGCGTTGCTAGGGGGCCGGGACAGCCCCAGCATTTT.

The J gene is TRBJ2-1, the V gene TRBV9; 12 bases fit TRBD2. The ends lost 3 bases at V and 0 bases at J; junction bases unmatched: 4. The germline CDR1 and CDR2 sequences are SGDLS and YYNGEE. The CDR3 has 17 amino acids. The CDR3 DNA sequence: TGTGCCAGCAGCGCACCGACTAGCGGGAGCTCCTACAATGAGCAGTTCTTC. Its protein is CASSAPTSGSSYNEQFF. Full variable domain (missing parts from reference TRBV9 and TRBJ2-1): DSGVTQTPKHLITATGQRVTLRCSPRSGDLSVYWYQQSLDQGLQFLIQYYNGEERAKGNILERFSAQQFPDLHSELNLSSLELGDSALYFCASSAPTSGSSYNEQFFGPGTRLTVL.

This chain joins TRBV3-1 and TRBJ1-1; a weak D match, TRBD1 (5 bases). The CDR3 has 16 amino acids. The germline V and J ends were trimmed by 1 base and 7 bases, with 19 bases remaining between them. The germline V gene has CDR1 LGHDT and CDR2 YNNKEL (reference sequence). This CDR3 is CASSQVGLIQEIEAFF. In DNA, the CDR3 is TGTGCCAGCAGCCAAGTCGGCCTAATACAGGAGATTGAAGCTTTCTTT.

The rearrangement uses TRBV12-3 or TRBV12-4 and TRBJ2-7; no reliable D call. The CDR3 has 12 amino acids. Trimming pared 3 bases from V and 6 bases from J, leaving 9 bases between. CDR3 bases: TGTGCCAGCAGTTTTGATGGGGTCGAGCAGTACTTC. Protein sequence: CASSFDGVEQYF.

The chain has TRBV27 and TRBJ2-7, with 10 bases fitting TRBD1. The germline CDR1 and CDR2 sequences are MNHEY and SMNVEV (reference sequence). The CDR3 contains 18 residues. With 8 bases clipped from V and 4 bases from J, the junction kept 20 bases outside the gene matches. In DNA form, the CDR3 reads TGTGCCAGCGCCCCAATTTTAGCCTCCGGGACAGGGGTGTACGAGCAGTACTTC. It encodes CASAPILASGTGVYEQYF.

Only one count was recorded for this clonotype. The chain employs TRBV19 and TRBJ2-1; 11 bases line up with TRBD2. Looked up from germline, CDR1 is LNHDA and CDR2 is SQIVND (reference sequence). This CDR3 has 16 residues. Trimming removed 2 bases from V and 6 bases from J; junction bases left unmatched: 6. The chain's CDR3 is CASSIQALAGVNEQFF. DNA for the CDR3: TGTGCCAGTAGTATACAGGCACTAGCGGGAGTCAATGAGCAGTTCTTC.

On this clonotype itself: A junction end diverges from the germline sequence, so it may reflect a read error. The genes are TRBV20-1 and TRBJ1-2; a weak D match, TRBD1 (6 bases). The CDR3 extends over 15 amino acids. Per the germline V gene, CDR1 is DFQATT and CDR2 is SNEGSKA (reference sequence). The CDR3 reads CNARGGREGGYGYTF. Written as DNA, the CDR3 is TGCAATGCTAGAGGGGGTAGGGAAGGAGGCTATGGCTACACCTTC.

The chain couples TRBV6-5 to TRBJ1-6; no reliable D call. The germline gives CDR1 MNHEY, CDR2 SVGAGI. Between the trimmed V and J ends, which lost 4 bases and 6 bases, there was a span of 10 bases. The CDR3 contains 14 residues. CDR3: CASSSPGINSPLHF. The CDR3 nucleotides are TGTGCCAGCAGTTCCCCCGGGATTAATTCACCCCTCCACTTT.

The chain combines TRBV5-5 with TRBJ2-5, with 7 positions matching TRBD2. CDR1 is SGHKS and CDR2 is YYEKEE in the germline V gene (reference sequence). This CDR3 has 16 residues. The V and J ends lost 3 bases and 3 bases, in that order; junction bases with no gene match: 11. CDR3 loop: CASSSPYAGAKETQYF. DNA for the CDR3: TGTGCCAGCAGCTCACCATACGCGGGAGCGAAAGAGACCCAGTACTTC.

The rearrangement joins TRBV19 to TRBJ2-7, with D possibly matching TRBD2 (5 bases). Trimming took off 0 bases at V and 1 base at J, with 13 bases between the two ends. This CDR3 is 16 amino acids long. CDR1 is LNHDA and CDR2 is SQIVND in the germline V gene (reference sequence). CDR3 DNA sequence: TGTGCCAGTAGTATAGATTTTAGCGACGGATCCTACGAGCAGTACTTC. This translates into CASSIDFSDGSYEQYF.

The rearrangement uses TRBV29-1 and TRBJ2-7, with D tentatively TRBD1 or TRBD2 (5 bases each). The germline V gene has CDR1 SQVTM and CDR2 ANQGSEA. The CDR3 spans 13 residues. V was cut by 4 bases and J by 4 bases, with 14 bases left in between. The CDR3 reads CSVGGTLAYEQYF. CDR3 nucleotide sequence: TGCAGCGTTGGGGGGACCCTGGCATACGAGCAGTACTTC.

CDR3 in amino acids: CAWRHEQYF. The CDR3 DNA reads as TGTGCCTGGAGACACGAGCAGTACTTC. This chain joins TRBV30 and TRBJ2-7; D gene ambiguous. The CDR3 covers 9 residues. The germline V and J ends were trimmed by 3 bases and 5 bases, with 2 bases remaining between them. From germline, CDR1 is GTSNPN and CDR2 SVGIG (reference sequence). Looking up the rest from reference TRBV30 and TRBJ2-7 gives the full variable domain: SQTIHQWPATLVQPVGSPLSLECTVEGTSNPNLYWYRQAAGRGLQLLFYSVGIGQISSEVPQNLSASRPQDRQFILSSKKLLLSDSGFYLCAWRHEQYFGPGTRLTVT.

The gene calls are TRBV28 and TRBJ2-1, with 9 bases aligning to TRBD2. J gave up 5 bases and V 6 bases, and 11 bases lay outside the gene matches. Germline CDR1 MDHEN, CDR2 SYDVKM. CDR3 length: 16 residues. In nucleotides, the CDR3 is TGTGCCAGCAGCAACATCCCCGCGGGAGGGGACAATGAGCAGTTCTTC. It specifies CASSNIPAGGDNEQFF.

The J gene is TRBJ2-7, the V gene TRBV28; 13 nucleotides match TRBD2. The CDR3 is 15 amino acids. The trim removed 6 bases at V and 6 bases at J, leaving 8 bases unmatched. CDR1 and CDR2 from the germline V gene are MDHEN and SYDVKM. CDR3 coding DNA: TGTGCCAGCAGGGGCGGACTAGCGGGAGTATCCGAGCAGTACTTC. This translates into CASRGGLAGVSEQYF.

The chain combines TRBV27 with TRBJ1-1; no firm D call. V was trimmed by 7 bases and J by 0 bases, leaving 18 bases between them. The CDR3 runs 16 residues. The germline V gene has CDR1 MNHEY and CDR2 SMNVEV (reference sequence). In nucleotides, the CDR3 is TGTGCCAGCACCCCCCGGGCCTTTGCAATGAACACTGAAGCTTTCTTT. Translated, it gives CASTPRAFAMNTEAFF.

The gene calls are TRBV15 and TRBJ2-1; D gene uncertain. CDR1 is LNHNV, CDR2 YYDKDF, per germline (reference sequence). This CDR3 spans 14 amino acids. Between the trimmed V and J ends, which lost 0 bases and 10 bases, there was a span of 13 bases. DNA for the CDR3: TGTGCCACCAGCAGAGATGATGGGTTAAAGGAGCAGTTCTTC. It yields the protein CATSRDDGLKEQFF.

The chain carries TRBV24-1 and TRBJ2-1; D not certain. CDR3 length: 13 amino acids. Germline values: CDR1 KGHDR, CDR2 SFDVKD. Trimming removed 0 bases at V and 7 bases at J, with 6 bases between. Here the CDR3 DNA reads TGTGCCACCAGTGATTTGCTAGGAAATGAGCAGTTCTTC. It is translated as CATSDLLGNEQFF.

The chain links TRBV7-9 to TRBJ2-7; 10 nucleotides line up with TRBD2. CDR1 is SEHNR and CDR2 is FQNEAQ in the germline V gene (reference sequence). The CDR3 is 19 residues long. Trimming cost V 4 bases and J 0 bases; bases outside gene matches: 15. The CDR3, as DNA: TGTGCCAGCAGCTCGAGTGGGTGGACTAGCGGATATGTCTCCTACGAGCAGTACTTC. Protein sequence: CASSSSGWTSGYVSYEQYF.

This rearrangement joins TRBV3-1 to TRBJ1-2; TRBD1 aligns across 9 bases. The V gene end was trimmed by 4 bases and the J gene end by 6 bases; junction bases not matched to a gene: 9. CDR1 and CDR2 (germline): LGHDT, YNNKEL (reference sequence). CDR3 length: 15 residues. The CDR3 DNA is TGTGCCAGCAGCCGAGTACAGGACAGGGGCAATGGCTACACCTTC. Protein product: CASSRVQDRGNGYTF.

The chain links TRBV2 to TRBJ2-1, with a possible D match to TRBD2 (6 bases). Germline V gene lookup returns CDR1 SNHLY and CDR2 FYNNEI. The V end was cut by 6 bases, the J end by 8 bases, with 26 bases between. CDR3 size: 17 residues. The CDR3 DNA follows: TGTGCCAGCAGCCCTCCCCGGGACTCCTTGAGGGACGATGAGCAGTTCTTC. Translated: CASSPPRDSLRDDEQFF.

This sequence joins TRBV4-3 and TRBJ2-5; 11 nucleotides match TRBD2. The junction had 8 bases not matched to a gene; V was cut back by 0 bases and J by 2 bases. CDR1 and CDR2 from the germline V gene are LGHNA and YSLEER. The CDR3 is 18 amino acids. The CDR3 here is CASSQEVSASGRQETQYF. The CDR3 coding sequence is TGCGCCAGCAGCCAAGAGGTATCGGCTAGCGGGAGGCAAGAGACCCAGTACTTC.

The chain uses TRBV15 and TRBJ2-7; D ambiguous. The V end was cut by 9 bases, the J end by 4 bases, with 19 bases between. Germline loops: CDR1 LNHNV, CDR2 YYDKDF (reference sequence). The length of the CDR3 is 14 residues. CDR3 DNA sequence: TGTGCCACTACGACGCTTGATGGAGCTTACGAGCAGTACTTC. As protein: CATTTLDGAYEQYF.

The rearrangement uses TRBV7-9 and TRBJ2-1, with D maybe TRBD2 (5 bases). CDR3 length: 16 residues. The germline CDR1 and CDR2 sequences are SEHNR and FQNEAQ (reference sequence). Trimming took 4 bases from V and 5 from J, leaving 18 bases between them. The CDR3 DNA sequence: TGTGCCAGCAGCTCCGGACCGCCTCGGGATGACAATGAGCAGTTCTTC. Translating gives CASSSGPPRDDNEQFF.

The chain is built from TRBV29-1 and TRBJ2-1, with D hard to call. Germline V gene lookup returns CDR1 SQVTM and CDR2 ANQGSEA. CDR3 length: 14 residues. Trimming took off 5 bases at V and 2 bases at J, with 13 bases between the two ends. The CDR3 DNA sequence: TGCAGCGTTAATACTTTGGGGACCTACAATGAGCAGTTCTTC. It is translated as CSVNTLGTYNEQFF.